These 30 T cell receptor beta chains were sequenced from one sample in a study of cytomegalovirus exposure and HLA in healthy donors (dated by TCRdb to 2016 to 2017). Library preparation employed the immunoSEQ multiplex PCR assay. For the multiplex PCR, a mixture combining 60 forward primers for TCR Vbeta segments and 13 reverse primers for TCR Jbeta segments was used. The clones in this table, taken by TCRdb from immuneACCESS, are in-frame only. Not every clone is retained; where verified, under half of the shortfall comes from an unresolved V gene, and the cause of the rest is unknown. The table held for this sample gives tens of thousands of clones. The ten largest make up around 17% of the sample. Input material: PBMCs. These receptor sequences come from a male donor in good health and CMV-seropositive.

The chain couples TRBV5-1 to TRBJ2-2; D gene unclear. The CDR3 has 14 amino acids. V lost 5 bases to trimming and J lost 2 bases, with 10 bases between them. Germline assignment: CDR1 SGHRS and CDR2 YFSETQ. The DNA for the CDR3 is TGCGCCAGCAGATTTGCGTTAAACACCGGGGAGCTGTTTTTT. Translation gives CASRFALNTGELFF. The full variable domain, completed using reference TRBV5-1 and TRBJ2-2, is KAGVTQTPRYLIKTRGQQVTLSCSPISGHRSVSWYQQTPGQGLQFLFEYFSETQRNKGNFPGRFSGRQFSNSRSEMNVSTLELGDSALYLCASRFALNTGELFFGEGSRLTVL.

The chain combines TRBV29-1 with TRBJ2-3; tentative D call: TRBD1 (6 bases). This CDR3 region has 13 residues. The V and J ends lost 5 bases and 7 bases respectively, with 16 bases between them. Germline values: CDR1 SQVTM, CDR2 ANQGSEA. CDR3: CSVSGRGNYTQYF. DNA of the CDR3: TGCAGCGTTAGTGGCAGGGGAAATTATACGCAGTATTTT.

The chain employs TRBV30 and TRBJ2-3; D not certain. The length of the CDR3 is 11 residues. Trimming left V 2 bases short and J 6 bases short, with 6 bases between. CDR1 and CDR2 (germline): GTSNPN, SVGIG (reference sequence). CDR3 sequence (DNA): TGTGCCTGGAGTACATTGGATACGCAGTATTTT. It translates to CAWSTLDTQYF. Based on the CDR3 plus reference TRBV30 and TRBJ2-3, the full variable domain is SQTIHQWPATLVQPVGSPLSLECTVEGTSNPNLYWYRQAAGRGLQLLFYSVGIGQISSEVPQNLSASRPQDRQFILSSKKLLLSDSGFYLCAWSTLDTQYFGPGTRLTVL.

The CDR3 DNA reads as TGTGCCAGCAGTTTAACTCCCGGACAGGGGGTTGGGGCCAACGTCCTGACTTTC. The encoded protein is CASSLTPGQGVGANVLTF. The chain combines TRBV28 with TRBJ2-6, with TRBD1 matching 10 bases. V dropped 2 bases and J dropped 3; count of bases not matched to a gene: 7. CDR3 length: 18 residues. Germline V CDR1 and CDR2: MDHEN, SYDVKM.

The chain employs TRBV7-3 and TRBJ2-1; 11 bases align to TRBD2. There are 16 residues in the CDR3. Germline CDR1 SGHTA, CDR2 FQGTGA. V was clipped by 5 bases and J by 3 bases; unmatched bases: 6. The CDR3 coding sequence is TGTGCCAGCAGCCTGGCCGGGACTAGCGGCTACAATGAGCAGTTCTTC. It specifies CASSLAGTSGYNEQFF.

This chain uses TRBV28 with TRBJ1-2; no clear D gene. Germline V gene data show CDR1 as MDHEN and CDR2 as SYDVKM. The germline V and J ends were trimmed by 3 bases and 4 bases, with 6 bases remaining between them. CDR3 length: 12 amino acids. This CDR3 is CASSFGSYGYTF. The CDR3 nucleotides read TGTGCCAGCAGTTTCGGGAGCTATGGCTACACCTTC.

The chain combines TRBV7-2 with TRBJ2-7; no firm D call. V was pared by 1 base and J by 3 bases, with 10 bases between. Germline CDR1 is SGHTA and CDR2 is FQGNSA. This CDR3 has 14 amino acids. For the CDR3, the DNA is TGTGCCAGCAGCTTAGGACTTTTTCGCTACGAGCAGTACTTC. This translates into CASSLGLFRYEQYF.

This chain links TRBV27 with TRBJ2-1; D remains ambiguous. Trimming took 6 bases from V and 4 from J, leaving 4 bases between them. CDR1 is MNHEY, CDR2 SMNVEV, per germline (reference sequence). This CDR3 contains 11 residues. CDR3: CASSRYNEQFF. The CDR3 nucleotides are TGTGCCAGCAGCCGTTACAATGAGCAGTTCTTC.

The chain's CDR3 is CASSLVSGIVEAFF. CDR3 sequence (DNA): TGCGCCAGCAGCTTGGTGTCAGGGATCGTTGAAGCTTTCTTT. This sequence joins TRBV5-1 and TRBJ1-1, with D possibly matching TRBD1 (5 bases). V was clipped by 0 bases and J by 7 bases, with 13 bases between them. The CDR3 has 14 residues. Germline V lookup: CDR1 SGHRS, CDR2 YFSETQ.

The V gene is TRBV6-5, the J gene TRBJ1-1; the D gene is possibly TRBD1 (5 bases). Germline-derived CDR1 and CDR2 are MNHEY and SVGAGI. This CDR3 spans 12 amino acids. V was clipped by 3 bases and J by 6 bases, with 8 bases between them. This CDR3 is CASSYGGAEAFF. Written as DNA, the CDR3 is TGTGCCAGCAGTTATGGGGGGGCTGAAGCTTTCTTT.

V gene TRBV28 combines with J gene TRBJ1-2, with TRBD1 matching over 9 bases. V was pared by 3 bases and J by 0 bases, with 5 bases of the junction left unmatched. This CDR3 is 16 amino acids long. Germline V lookup: CDR1 MDHEN, CDR2 SYDVKM. The CDR3 is CASSLAGTGTNYGYTF. DNA of the CDR3: TGTGCCAGCAGTTTGGCTGGGACAGGGACTAACTATGGCTACACCTTC.

The V and J genes are TRBV29-1 and TRBJ2-7; no reliable D call. The V gene lost 1 base and the J gene lost 1 base, with 5 bases spanning the gap. Per germline, CDR1 SQVTM and CDR2 ANQGSEA. The CDR3 has 12 residues. The CDR3 DNA follows: TGCAGCGTTGAAGTCAGTTCCTACGAGCAGTACTTC. This sequence encodes CSVEVSSYEQYF.

The chain uses TRBV29-1 and TRBJ1-1; a weak D match, TRBD1 (6 bases). Germline V gene data show CDR1 as SQVTM and CDR2 as ANQGSEA. Trimming shortened V by 6 bases and J by 6 bases, and 17 bases separated the two germline ends. The CDR3 runs to 13 residues. The CDR3 nucleotides read TGCAGCGTGACGGGCTCCTCAGGGGCTGAAGCTTTCTTT. Amino acid sequence: CSVTGSSGAEAFF. Variable domain in full (rest from reference TRBV29-1 and TRBJ1-1): SAVISQKPSRDICQRGTSLTIQCQVDSQVTMMFWYRQQPGQSLTLIATANQGSEATYESGFVIDKFPISRPNLTFSTLTVSNMSPEDSSIYLCSVTGSSGAEAFFGQGTRLTVV.

The gene calls are TRBV5-1 and TRBJ1-1, with D possibly matching TRBD1 (5 bases). The CDR3 contains 13 residues. V shed 5 bases and J shed 5 bases, with 13 bases lying between them. The germline V gene has CDR1 SGHRS and CDR2 YFSETQ. The CDR3 DNA is TGCGCCAGCAGTGACACGGAGGGGACTGAAGCTTTCTTT. It is translated as CASSDTEGTEAFF.

In DNA form, the CDR3 reads TGCGCCAGCAGCTTGGGCGGGGGCGCCGCTGGGGAGCTGTTTTTT. This codes for CASSLGGGAAGELFF. The chain employs TRBV5-1 and TRBJ2-2; TRBD2 is a possible D gene (7 bases). The CDR3 sequence is 15 residues long. Trimming stripped 0 bases from V and 8 bases from J, with 14 bases between. Germline CDR1 and CDR2: SGHRS and YFSETQ.

V and J are TRBV12-5 and TRBJ2-7, with TRBD2 as a possible D gene (6 bases). V lost 4 bases and J lost 7, with 11 bases in between. CDR1 and CDR2 from the germline V gene are LGHNT and FRNRAP. The CDR3 is 12 residues long. The CDR3 reads CASGSGAGEQYF. CDR3 coding DNA: TGTGCTAGTGGTTCTGGTGCGGGGGAGCAGTACTTC.

Remarks on this clone: Within the sample, other DNA sequences also encode this same CDR3. The V gene is TRBV5-6, the J gene TRBJ1-2; 7 bases are a match to TRBD1. Trimming removed 0 bases from V and 6 bases from J; junction bases left unmatched: 2. CDR1 is SGHDT and CDR2 is YYEEEE in the germline V gene. CDR3 length: 13 residues. CDR3 protein: CASSLGQGHGYTF. The CDR3 DNA reads TGTGCCAGCAGCTTGGGACAGGGCCATGGCTACACCTTC.

The genes are TRBV30 and TRBJ1-1; D uncertain. The CDR3 is 12 amino acids. The germline gives CDR1 GTSNPN, CDR2 SVGIG (reference sequence). V lost 5 bases and J lost 4, with 11 bases in between. This CDR3 is CAWGTRFTEAFF. CDR3 in DNA: TGTGCCTGGGGAACCAGGTTCACTGAAGCTTTCTTT.

The gene calls are TRBV27 and TRBJ1-2, with D possibly being TRBD1 (5 bases). This CDR3 has 15 residues. V lost 5 bases, J lost 2 bases, and 15 bases lay in between. Germline CDR1 MNHEY, CDR2 SMNVEV (reference sequence). CDR3 region: CASSGGGAPNYGYTF. CDR3 sequence (DNA): TGTGCCAGCAGTGGGGGAGGGGCTCCCAACTATGGCTACACCTTC.

The chain combines TRBV7-9 with TRBJ2-7; D is uncertain. The V gene lost 3 bases and the J gene lost 6 bases, with 9 bases spanning the gap. The CDR3 loop spans 12 amino acids. Germline values: CDR1 SEHNR, CDR2 FQNEAQ (reference sequence). The CDR3 protein is CASSFGESEQYF. CDR3 nucleotides: TGTGCCAGCAGCTTTGGAGAATCCGAGCAGTACTTC.

V gene TRBV19 combines with J gene TRBJ1-3; the D is unclear. The V end lost 3 bases, the J end lost 4 bases, and 10 bases lay between the germline ends. CDR3 size: 14 residues. Per the germline V gene, CDR1 is LNHDA and CDR2 is SQIVND (reference sequence). In DNA, the CDR3 is TGTGCCAGTAGTATGTCTAGGAGAGGAAACACCATATATTTT. Translating gives CASSMSRRGNTIYF.

V and J are TRBV29-1 and TRBJ2-1, with D unclear. CDR3 length: 10 residues. Trimming shortened V by 4 bases and J by 7 bases, and 5 bases separated the two germline ends. Germline loops: CDR1 SQVTM, CDR2 ANQGSEA. The CDR3 reads CSVVENEQFF. The DNA of the CDR3 is TGCAGCGTTGTTGAGAATGAGCAGTTCTTC.

V gene TRBV6-5 combines with J gene TRBJ1-2, with 9 bases aligning to TRBD1. Germline CDR1 reads MNHEY; CDR2 reads SVGAGI. The CDR3 sequence is 14 residues long. Trimming at V came to 6 bases and at J to 7 bases, leaving 9 bases not matched to a gene. This CDR3 reads CASRTDRGRSGYTF. The DNA of the CDR3 is TGTGCCAGCAGGACCGACAGGGGGAGGAGTGGCTACACCTTC.

The chain couples TRBV18 to TRBJ1-6; D is perhaps TRBD1 (5 bases). Germline V gene sequence: CDR1 KGHSH, CDR2 LQKENI. V was pared by 2 bases and J by 7 bases, with 15 bases between. The CDR3 consists of 16 residues. CDR3 in DNA: TGTGCCAGCTCACCAGAAAGTCGCAGGGCGAATTCACCCCTCCACTTT. Its protein is CASSPESRRANSPLHF.

The chain combines TRBV29-1 with TRBJ2-7; 8 bases are a match to TRBD1. The germline V gene has CDR1 SQVTM and CDR2 ANQGSEA. Trimming at V came to 1 base and at J to 4 bases, leaving 6 bases not matched to a gene. The CDR3 runs 14 residues. CDR3 protein: CSVEGTGQVYEQYF. The DNA for the CDR3 is TGCAGCGTTGAAGGGACAGGGCAAGTTTACGAGCAGTACTTC.

This chain links TRBV15 with TRBJ1-6; 9 bases are shared with TRBD1. The CDR3 totals 14 residues. V shed 5 bases, J shed 10 bases, and the junction held 6 bases outside the gene matches. CDR1 is LNHNV and CDR2 is YYDKDF in the germline V gene (reference sequence). In nucleotides, the CDR3 is TGTGCCACCAGCGCGGGACAGGGTAACTCACCCCTCCACTTT. It encodes CATSAGQGNSPLHF.

This chain links TRBV5-6 with TRBJ2-5; 7 nucleotides agree with TRBD1. The DNA end lines up better with TRBJ2-7; the J call may be wrong. Per the germline V gene, CDR1 is SGHDT and CDR2 is YYEEEE. This CDR3 is 14 amino acids long. This CDR3 reads CASSSKTGIGEQYF. In DNA form, the CDR3 reads TGTGCCAGCAGCTCCAAGACAGGGATCGGCGAGCAGTACTTC.

V usage is TRBV6-6 and J usage is TRBJ1-5; D remains ambiguous. Germline V lookup: CDR1 MNHNY, CDR2 SVGAGI (reference sequence). The CDR3 spans 16 residues. Trimming shortened V by 4 bases and J by 1 base, and 14 bases separated the two germline ends. The CDR3 coding sequence is TGTGCCAGCAGTTGGGGAAGAATAGCGAGCAATCAGCCCCAGCATTTT. Protein: CASSWGRIASNQPQHF.

This rearrangement joins TRBV9 to TRBJ1-1; 10 positions match TRBD1. The trim removed 0 bases at V and 5 bases at J, leaving 4 bases unmatched. Germline V CDR1 and CDR2: SGDLS, YYNGEE. CDR3 size: 15 residues. CDR3 in amino acids: CASSVEGQGKTEAFF. CDR3 in DNA: TGTGCCAGCAGCGTAGAGGGACAGGGGAAGACTGAAGCTTTCTTT.

V is TRBV19 and J is TRBJ1-5; D is unresolved. This CDR3 is built from 15 residues. Deletions cut 6 bases from V and 5 bases from J, with 17 bases between. Germline V CDR1 and CDR2: LNHDA, SQIVND (reference sequence). CDR3 in amino acids: CASRVEDLEDQPQHF. The CDR3 DNA reads TGTGCCAGTAGGGTGGAGGACCTTGAGGATCAGCCCCAGCATTTT.